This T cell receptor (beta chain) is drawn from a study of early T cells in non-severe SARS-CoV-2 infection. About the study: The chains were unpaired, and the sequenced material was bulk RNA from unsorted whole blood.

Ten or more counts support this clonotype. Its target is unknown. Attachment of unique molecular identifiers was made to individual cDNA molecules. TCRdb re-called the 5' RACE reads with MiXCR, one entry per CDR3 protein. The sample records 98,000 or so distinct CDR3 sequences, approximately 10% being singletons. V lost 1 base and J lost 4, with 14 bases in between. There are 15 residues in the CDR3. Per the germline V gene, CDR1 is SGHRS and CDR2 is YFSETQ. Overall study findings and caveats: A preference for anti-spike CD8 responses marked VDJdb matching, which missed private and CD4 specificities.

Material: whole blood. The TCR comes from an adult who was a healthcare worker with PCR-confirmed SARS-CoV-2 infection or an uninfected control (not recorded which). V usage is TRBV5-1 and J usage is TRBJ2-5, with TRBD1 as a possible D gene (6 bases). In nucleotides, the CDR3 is TGCGCCAGCAGCTTGATGGCAGGGGATCGAGAGACCCAGTACTTC. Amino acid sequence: CASSLMAGDRETQYF.